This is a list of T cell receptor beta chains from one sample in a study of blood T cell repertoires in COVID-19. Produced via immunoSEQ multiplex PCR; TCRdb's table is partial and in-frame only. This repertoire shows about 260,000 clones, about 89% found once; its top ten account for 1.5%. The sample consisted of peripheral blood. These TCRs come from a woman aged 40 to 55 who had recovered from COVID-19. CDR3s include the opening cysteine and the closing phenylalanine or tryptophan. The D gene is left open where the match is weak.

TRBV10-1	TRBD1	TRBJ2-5	CASSLDRVETQYF
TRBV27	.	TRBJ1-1	CASSLVAGMNTEAFF
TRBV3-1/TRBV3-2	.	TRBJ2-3	CASSQLISDDTQYF
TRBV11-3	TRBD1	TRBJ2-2	CASSSGTGGSGELFF
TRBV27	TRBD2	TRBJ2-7	CASSLRGGGRIYEQYF
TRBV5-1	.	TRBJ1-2	CASSPRPPGGGYTF
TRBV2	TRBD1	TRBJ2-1	CASSGGTGVINEQFF
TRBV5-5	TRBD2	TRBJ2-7	CASSPRDYSYEQYF
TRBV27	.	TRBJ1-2	CASSLNRQAYGYTF
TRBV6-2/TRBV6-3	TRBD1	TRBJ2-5	CASSYSDREQEIQYF
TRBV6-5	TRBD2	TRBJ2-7	CASSLGLAHEQYF
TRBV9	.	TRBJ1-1	CASSVEPRGTEAFF
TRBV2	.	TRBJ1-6	CASTGERGSNSPLHF
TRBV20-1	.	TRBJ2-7	CSARHNYEQYF
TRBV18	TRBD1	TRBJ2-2	CASSPQGASGELFF
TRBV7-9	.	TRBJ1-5	CASSLGGVKHF